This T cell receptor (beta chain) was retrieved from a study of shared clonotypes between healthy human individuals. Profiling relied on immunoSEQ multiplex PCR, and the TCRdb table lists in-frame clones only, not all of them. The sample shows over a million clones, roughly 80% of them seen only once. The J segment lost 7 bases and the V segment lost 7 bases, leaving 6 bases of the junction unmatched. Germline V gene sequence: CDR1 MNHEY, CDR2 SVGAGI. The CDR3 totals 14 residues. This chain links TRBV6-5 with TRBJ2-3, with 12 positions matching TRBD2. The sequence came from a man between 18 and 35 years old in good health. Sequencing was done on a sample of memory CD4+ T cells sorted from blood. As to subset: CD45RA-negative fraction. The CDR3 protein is CASMLAGGRNTQYF. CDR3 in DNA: TGTGCCAGCATGCTAGCGGGGGGGAGGAATACGCAGTATTTT.